Shown below are 4 T cell receptor beta chains from a single sample sequenced in a study of T-cell reconstitution after alpha-beta-depleted transplantation in children. For TCRbeta, the library was prepared with unique molecular identifiers. Each CDR3 protein gets one entry after TCRdb re-called the PCR reads with MiXCR. The table includes roughly 790,000 distinct CDR3 sequences, around 15% detected once. The sequences come from PBMCs, mostly from graft donor cells, collected 360 days after TCRalphabeta/CD19-depleted stem cell transplant. The receptors shown here come from a male patient younger than 18 who had a stem cell transplant for acute lymphoblastic leukemia, so the T cells may come from the graft donor.

In this sample, this clonotype turned up many times. The chain couples TRBV5-1 to TRBJ2-3; TRBD2 is a possible D gene (5 bases). The CDR3 has 14 amino acids. V shed 4 bases and J shed 0 bases, with 9 bases lying between them. Germline CDR1 reads SGHRS; CDR2 reads YFSETQ. The CDR3 DNA is TGCGCCAGCAGCCTAAGCGGTAGCACAGATACGCAGTATTTT. Protein product: CASSLSGSTDTQYF.

The V gene is TRBV9, the J gene TRBJ1-3; 7 bases are shared with TRBD1. V gave up 1 base and J gave up 7 bases; unmatched junction bases: 5. Germline values: CDR1 SGDLS, CDR2 YYNGEE. CDR3 length equals 14 residues. The CDR3 loop is CASSVSGGDNTIYF. The CDR3 DNA reads as TGTGCCAGCAGCGTATCAGGGGGGGACAACACCATATATTTT. Full variable domain (outside the CDR3, taken from reference TRBV9 and TRBJ1-3): DSGVTQTPKHLITATGQRVTLRCSPRSGDLSVYWYQQSLDQGLQFLIQYYNGEERAKGNILERFSAQQFPDLHSELNLSSLELGDSALYFCASSVSGGDNTIYFGEGSWLTVV.

This clonotype occurred a few times. This chain links TRBV5-1 with TRBJ1-3, with a tentative D call TRBD1 (6 bases). Per germline, CDR1 SGHRS and CDR2 YFSETQ. V gave up 0 bases and J gave up 0 bases, with 10 bases separating them. The CDR3 loop spans 16 amino acids. The CDR3 is CASSLETGVSGNTIYF. The CDR3 region has the DNA TGCGCCAGCAGCTTGGAGACAGGCGTCTCTGGAAACACCATATATTTT.

The table lists this clonotype with a count of one. This chain uses TRBV20-1 with TRBJ2-7; 13 nucleotides agree with TRBD2. The junction had 25 bases not matched to a gene; V was cut back by 2 bases and J by 3 bases. The germline V gene has CDR1 DFQATT and CDR2 SNEGSKA (reference sequence). The CDR3 has 22 residues. As DNA, the CDR3 is TGCAGTGCTAGACCGAACCCGGGACAGGGGCCGGGACTAGCGGGGAAAGTCTACGAGCAGTACTTC. It encodes CSARPNPGQGPGLAGKVYEQYF.